This TCR beta chain stems from a study of technical replicates of blood from several donors. Using immunoSEQ multiplex PCR, the repertoire was profiled, and TCRdb retains in-frame clones only, with some absent. The top ten hold roughly 0.21% of the sample, which has more than 90,000 clones, approximately 96% seen once. V gave up 1 base and J gave up 3 bases, with 16 bases separating them. From germline, CDR1 is SGHNT and CDR2 YYREEE (reference sequence). The CDR3 covers 16 residues. The chain uses TRBV5-4 and TRBJ1-2; D remains unclear. The receptor was derived from a human donor in good health. Input material: T cells isolated from PBMCs. The CDR3 sequence is CASSLYLPRGDYGYTF. CDR3 in DNA: TGTGCCAGCAGCTTGTATCTGCCCCGCGGCGACTATGGCTACACCTTC.